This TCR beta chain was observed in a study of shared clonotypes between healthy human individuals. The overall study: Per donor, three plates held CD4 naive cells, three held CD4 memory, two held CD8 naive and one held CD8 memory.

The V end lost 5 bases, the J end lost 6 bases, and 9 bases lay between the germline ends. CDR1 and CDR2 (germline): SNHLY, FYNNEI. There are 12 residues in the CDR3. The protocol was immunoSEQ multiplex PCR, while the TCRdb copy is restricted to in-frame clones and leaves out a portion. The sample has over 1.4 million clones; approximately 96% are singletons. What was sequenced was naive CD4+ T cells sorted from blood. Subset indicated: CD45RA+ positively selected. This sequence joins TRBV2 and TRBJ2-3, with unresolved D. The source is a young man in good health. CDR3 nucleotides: TGTGCCAGCAGTTTCCGTAGGGATACGCAGTATTTT. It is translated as CASSFRRDTQYF.